This T cell receptor beta chain was captured in a study of OX40 agonist ivuxolimab in advanced cancers. Study-level results: More expanded clones were found, on average, in CD8+ than in CD4+ T cells. Which antigen the expanded peripheral T cells recognized is unknown.

The CDR3 length is 13 residues. Germline-derived CDR1 and CDR2 are KGHSH and LQKENI. This clone was counted once. Its matching antigen is unknown. A junction end diverges from the germline sequence, so it may reflect a read error. If patients had autoimmune disease history or systemic immunosuppression, they were excluded. The protocol was immunoSEQ multiplex PCR, while the TCRdb copy is restricted to in-frame clones and leaves out a portion. The sample includes around 94,000 clones, approximately 85% of them seen just once. The chain recombines TRBV18 with TRBJ2-7; the D is unclear. The sequence was obtained from an adult with an advanced solid tumor such as melanoma, head and neck, liver or kidney cancer. The sequencing here drew on CD4+ or CD8+ T cells sorted from blood, taken in a trial of the OX40 agonist ivuxolimab. The CDR3 protein is CASSPPEDLEQYF. CDR3 bases: TGTGCCAGCTCCCCACCCGAGGATTTGGAGCAGTACTTC.